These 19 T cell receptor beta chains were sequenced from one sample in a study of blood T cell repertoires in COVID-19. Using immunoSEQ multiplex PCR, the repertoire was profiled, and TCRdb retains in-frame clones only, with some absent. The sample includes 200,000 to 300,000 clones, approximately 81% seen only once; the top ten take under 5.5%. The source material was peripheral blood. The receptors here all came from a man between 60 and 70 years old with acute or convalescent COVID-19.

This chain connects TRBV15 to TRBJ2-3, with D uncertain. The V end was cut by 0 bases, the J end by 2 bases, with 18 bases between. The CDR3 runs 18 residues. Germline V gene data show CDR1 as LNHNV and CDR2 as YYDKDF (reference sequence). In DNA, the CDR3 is TGTGCCACCAGCAGAGAAACTTTTGGGCGCGCTCCCACAGATACGCAGTATTTT. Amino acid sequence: CATSRETFGRAPTDTQYF.

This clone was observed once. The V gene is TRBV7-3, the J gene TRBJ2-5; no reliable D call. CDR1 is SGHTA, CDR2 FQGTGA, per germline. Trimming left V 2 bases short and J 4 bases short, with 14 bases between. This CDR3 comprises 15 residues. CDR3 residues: CASSLGRRHLETQYF. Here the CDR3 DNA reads TGTGCCAGCAGCTTAGGAAGGCGACACCTAGAGACCCAGTACTTC.

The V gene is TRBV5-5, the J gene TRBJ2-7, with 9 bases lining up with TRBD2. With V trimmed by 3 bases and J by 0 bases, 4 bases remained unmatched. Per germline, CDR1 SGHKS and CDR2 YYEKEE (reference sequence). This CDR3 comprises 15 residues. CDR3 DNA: TGTGCCAGCAGCTATCTAGCGGGACTCTCCTACGAGCAGTACTTC. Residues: CASSYLAGLSYEQYF.

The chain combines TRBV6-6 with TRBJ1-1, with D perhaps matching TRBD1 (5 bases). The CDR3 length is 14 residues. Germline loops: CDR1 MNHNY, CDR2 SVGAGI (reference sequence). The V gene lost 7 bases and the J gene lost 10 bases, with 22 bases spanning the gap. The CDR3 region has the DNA TGTGCCAGCACGATCAGGGAGGGTCGTACGGGAGCTTTCTTT. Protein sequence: CASTIREGRTGAFF.

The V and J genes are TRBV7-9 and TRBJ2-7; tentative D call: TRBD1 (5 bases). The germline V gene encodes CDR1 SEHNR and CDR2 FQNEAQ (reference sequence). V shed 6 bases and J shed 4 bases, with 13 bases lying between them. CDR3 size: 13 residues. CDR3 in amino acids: CASSRGSAYEQYF. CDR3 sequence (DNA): TGTGCCAGCAGTAGGGGCTCTGCGTACGAGCAGTACTTC.

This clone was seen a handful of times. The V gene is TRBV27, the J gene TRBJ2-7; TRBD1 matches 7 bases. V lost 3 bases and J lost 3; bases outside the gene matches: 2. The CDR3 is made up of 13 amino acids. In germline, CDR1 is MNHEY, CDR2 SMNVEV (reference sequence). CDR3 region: CASSLAGGYEQYF. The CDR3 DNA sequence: TGTGCCAGCAGTTTGGCAGGGGGCTACGAGCAGTACTTC.

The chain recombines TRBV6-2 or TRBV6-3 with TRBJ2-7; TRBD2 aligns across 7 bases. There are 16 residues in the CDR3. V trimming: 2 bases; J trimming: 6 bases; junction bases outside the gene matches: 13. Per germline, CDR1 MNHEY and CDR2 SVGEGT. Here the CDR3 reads CASSYASSGAPLEQYF. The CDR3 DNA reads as TGTGCCAGCAGTTACGCGTCTAGCGGAGCGCCTCTCGAGCAGTACTTC.

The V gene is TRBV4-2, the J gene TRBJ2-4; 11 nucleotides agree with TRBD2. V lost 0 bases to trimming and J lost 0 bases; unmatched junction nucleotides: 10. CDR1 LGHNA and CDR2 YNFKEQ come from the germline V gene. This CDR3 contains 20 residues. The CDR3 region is CASSQDRLAGSLLAKNIQYF. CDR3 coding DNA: TGTGCCAGCAGCCAAGACCGACTAGCGGGGTCTTTACTAGCCAAAAACATTCAGTACTTC.

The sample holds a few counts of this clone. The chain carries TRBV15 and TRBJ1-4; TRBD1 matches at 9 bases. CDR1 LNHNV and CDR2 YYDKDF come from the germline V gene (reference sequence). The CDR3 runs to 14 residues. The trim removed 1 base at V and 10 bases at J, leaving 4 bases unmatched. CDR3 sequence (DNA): TGTGCCACCAGCAGAGGAGGGGACAGGGCAAAACTGTTTTTT. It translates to CATSRGGDRAKLFF.

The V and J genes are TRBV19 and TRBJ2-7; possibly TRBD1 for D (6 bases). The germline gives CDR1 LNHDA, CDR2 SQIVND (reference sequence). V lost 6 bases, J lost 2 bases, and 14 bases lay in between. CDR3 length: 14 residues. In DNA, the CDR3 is TGTGCCAGTAGCAAGGGGGAGTCAACCTACGAGCAGTACTTC. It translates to CASSKGESTYEQYF.

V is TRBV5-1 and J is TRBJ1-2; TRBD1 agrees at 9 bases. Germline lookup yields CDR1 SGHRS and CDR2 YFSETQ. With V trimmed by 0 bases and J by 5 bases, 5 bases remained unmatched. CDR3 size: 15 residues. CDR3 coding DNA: TGCGCCAGCAGCTTGGTGGGGACAGGGAGTTATGGCTACACCTTC. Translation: CASSLVGTGSYGYTF.

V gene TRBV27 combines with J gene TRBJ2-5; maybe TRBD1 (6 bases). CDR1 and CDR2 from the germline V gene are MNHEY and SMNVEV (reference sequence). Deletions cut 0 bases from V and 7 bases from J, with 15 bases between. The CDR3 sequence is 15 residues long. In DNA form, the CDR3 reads TGTGCCAGCAGTTTATCGGACAGTTGGTGGGGGACCCAGTACTTC. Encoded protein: CASSLSDSWWGTQYF.

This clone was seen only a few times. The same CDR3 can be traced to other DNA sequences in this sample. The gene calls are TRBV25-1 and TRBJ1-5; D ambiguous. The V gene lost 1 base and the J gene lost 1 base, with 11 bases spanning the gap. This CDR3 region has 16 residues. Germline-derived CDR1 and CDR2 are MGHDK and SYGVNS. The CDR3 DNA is TGTGCCAGCAGTGAATGGGGAGTGGGGAGCAATCAGCCCCAGCATTTT. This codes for CASSEWGVGSNQPQHF.

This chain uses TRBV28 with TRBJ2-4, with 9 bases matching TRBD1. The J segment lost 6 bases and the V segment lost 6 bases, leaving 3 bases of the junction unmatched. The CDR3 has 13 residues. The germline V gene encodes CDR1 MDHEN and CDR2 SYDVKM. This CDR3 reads CASREQGANIQYF. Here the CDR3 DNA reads TGTGCCAGCAGGGAACAGGGGGCAAACATTCAGTACTTC. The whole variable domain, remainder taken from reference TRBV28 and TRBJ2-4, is DVKVTQSSRYLVKRTGEKVFLECVQDMDHENMFWYRQDPGLGLRLIYFSYDVKMKEKGDIPEGYSVSREKKERFSLILESASTNQTSMYLCASREQGANIQYFGAGTRLSVL.

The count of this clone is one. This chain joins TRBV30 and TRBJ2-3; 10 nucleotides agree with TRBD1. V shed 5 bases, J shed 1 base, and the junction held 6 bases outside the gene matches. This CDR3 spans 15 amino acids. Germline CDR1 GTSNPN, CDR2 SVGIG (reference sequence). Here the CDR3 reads CAWDRTGGGTDTQYF. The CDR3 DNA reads TGTGCCTGGGACCGGACAGGGGGGGGCACAGATACGCAGTATTTT.

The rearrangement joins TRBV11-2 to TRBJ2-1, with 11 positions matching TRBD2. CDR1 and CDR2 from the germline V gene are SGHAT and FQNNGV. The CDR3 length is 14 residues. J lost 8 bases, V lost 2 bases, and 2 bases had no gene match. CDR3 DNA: TGTGCCAGCAGCTTAACTAGCGGGAGCCATGAGCAGTTCTTC. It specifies CASSLTSGSHEQFF.

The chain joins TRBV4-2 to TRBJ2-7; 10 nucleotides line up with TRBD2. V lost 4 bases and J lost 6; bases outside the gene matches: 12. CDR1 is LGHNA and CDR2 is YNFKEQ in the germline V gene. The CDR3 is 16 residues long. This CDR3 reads CASSPLNGLAAGEQYF. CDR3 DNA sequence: TGTGCCAGCAGCCCCCTTAACGGACTAGCGGCGGGCGAGCAGTACTTC.

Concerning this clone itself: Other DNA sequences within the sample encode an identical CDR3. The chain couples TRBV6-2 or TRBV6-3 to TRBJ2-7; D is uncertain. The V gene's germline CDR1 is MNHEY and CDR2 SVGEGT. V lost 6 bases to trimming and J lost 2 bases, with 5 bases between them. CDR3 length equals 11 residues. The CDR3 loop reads CASSPAYEQYF. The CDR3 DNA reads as TGTGCCAGCAGCCCCGCCTACGAGCAGTACTTC.

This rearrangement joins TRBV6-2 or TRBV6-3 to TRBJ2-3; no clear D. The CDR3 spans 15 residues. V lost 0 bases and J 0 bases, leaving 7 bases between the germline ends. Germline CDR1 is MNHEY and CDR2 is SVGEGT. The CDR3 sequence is CASSYSLGSTDTQYF. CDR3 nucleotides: TGTGCCAGCAGTTACTCGCTAGGCAGCACAGATACGCAGTATTTT.